The subject of this entry is one TCR beta chain. What it binds is not known. The PCR was carried out with 60 Vbeta primers and 13 Jbeta primers. Here immunoSEQ multiplex PCR was the method, and the copy in TCRdb shows in-frame clones only, minus some. Seen here are tens of thousands of clones, about 66% observed once, and the top ten hold just under 5%. This sample stems from a study of cytomegalovirus exposure and HLA in healthy donors. Study-wide findings and caveats: TRBV6-2, TRBV6-3 and some other V segments were unresolvable in 87-base-pair reads. DRB1 showed the most TCR associations and HLA-C the fewest in a later analysis, as rates varied by HLA locus. Three CMV-associated chains proved CMV antigen-specific in vitro.

Germline CDR1 and CDR2: SNHLY and FYNNEI. After removal of 6 bases from V and 7 bases from J, the junction contained 6 bases not matched to a gene. The CDR3 has 14 residues. The clonotype was recovered from a man aged 55 to 70 in good health and CMV-seropositive. This chain joins TRBV2 and TRBJ2-2, with 9 bases fitting TRBD2. The sequenced sample consisted of PBMCs. The CDR3 loop reads CASRGWREGGELFF. The CDR3 nucleotides are TGTGCCAGCAGGGGATGGCGGGAGGGCGGGGAGCTGTTTTTT.